This record concerns one T cell receptor (beta chain) sequence. The data were taken from a study of CD8 T cells in Susac syndrome. CD8+ and CD4+ T cells from blood underwent TCR beta sequencing, which was carried out in a high-throughput format. Each multiple sclerosis control was a treatment-naive patient with relapsing-remitting disease that was either stable or active. The authors negatively isolated CD8+ and CD4+ T cells and FACS-enriched TEMRA cells. Germline lookup yields CDR1 SQVTM and CDR2 ANQGSEA. V was pared by 4 bases and J by 6 bases, with 17 bases between. This CDR3 has 14 residues. Random hexamers were used to reverse transcribe an amount of roughly 0.5 to 1 ug RNA. The method of amplification for TCR beta CDR3 was immunoSEQ multiplex PCR, covering 54 Vbeta and 13 Jbeta. TCRdb used MiXCR to reprocess the immunoSEQ multiplex PCR reads, holding one entry per CDR3 protein. The data contain about 210,000 distinct CDR3 sequences, roughly 96% of them singletons.

This receptor was identified in a human donor with multiple sclerosis. This chain joins TRBV29-1 and TRBJ2-3; either TRBD1 or TRBD2 may supply D (5 bases each). Specimen: CD4+ T cells from PBMCs. As DNA, the CDR3 is TGCAGCGTTGCCCAGACCGGGGCGTTGGATACGCAGTATTTT. It yields the protein CSVAQTGALDTQYF.